The source of this TCR beta chain is a study of blood T cell repertoires in COVID-19. From germline, CDR1 is KGHDR and CDR2 SFDVKD. The V gene lost 4 bases and the J gene lost 4 bases, with 9 bases spanning the gap. The CDR3 covers 13 residues. Measured with immunoSEQ multiplex PCR; TCRdb has only the in-frame clones, and not every one. The sample consists of roughly 250,000 clones, about 90% of them appearing once. This chain connects TRBV24-1 to TRBJ1-2, with a possible D match to TRBD1 (6 bases). This TCR derives from a man in his sixties who had recovered from COVID-19. Sequences were obtained from peripheral blood. The DNA for the CDR3 is TGTGCCACCAGTGACCCAGGGGTCTATGGCTACACCTTC. Residues: CATSDPGVYGYTF.